Below, 31 T cell receptor beta chains from the same sample are listed, as sequenced in a study of shared clonotypes between healthy human individuals. Produced via immunoSEQ multiplex PCR; TCRdb's table is partial and in-frame only. The table lists 450,000 or so clones, about 74% of them singletons. The sample was PBMCs. The origin of the receptors is a woman in her forties in good health. Some clones in this sample may be carry-over from other donors' samples.

This clone occurred once. DNA of the CDR3: TGCGCCAGCAGCCAAACGGGGGCGCTACCGAACACAGATACGCAGTATTTT. Encoded protein: CASSQTGALPNTDTQYF. The chain combines TRBV4-1 with TRBJ2-3; D possibly uses TRBD1 or TRBD2 (6 bases each). The CDR3 totals 17 residues. Looked up from germline, CDR1 is MGHRA and CDR2 is YSYEKL. Trimming removed 2 bases at V and 2 bases at J, with 17 bases between.

A few counts support this clone. Other DNA sequences in the same sample also yield this CDR3. The gene calls are TRBV29-1 and TRBJ1-2; TRBD1 agrees at 7 bases. J was trimmed by 4 bases and V by 7 bases; bases with no gene match: 9. From germline, CDR1 is SQVTM and CDR2 ANQGSEA. The CDR3 covers 13 residues. CDR3 loop: CSATAAGGYGYTF. CDR3 DNA sequence: TGCAGCGCAACCGCGGCAGGGGGCTATGGCTACACCTTC. The full variable domain, completed using reference TRBV29-1 and TRBJ1-2, is SAVISQKPSRDICQRGTSLTIQCQVDSQVTMMFWYRQQPGQSLTLIATANQGSEATYESGFVIDKFPISRPNLTFSTLTVSNMSPEDSSIYLCSATAAGGYGYTFGSGTRLTVV.

This chain links TRBV28 with TRBJ2-2; TRBD2 is a possible D gene (6 bases). From germline, CDR1 is MDHEN and CDR2 SYDVKM. Between the trimmed V and J ends, which lost 3 bases and 6 bases, there was a span of 11 bases. The CDR3 runs 14 residues. The CDR3 spells CASSLAGFAGELFF. The CDR3 DNA follows: TGTGCCAGCAGTTTGGCGGGGTTTGCCGGGGAGCTGTTTTTT.

The V and J genes are TRBV2 and TRBJ2-5; either TRBD1 or TRBD2 may supply D (5 bases each). Between the trimmed V and J ends, which lost 5 bases and 1 base, there was a span of 11 bases. The CDR3 is 14 amino acids. Germline loops: CDR1 SNHLY, CDR2 FYNNEI. The CDR3 coding sequence is TGTGCCAGCAGTCGGGACCGCGGCCAAGAGACCCAGTACTTC. Amino acid sequence: CASSRDRGQETQYF.

This clone was recorded many times. Other DNA sequences in this specimen translate into the identical CDR3. V gene TRBV6-4 combines with J gene TRBJ2-2, with 10 bases that match TRBD1. V lost 8 bases and J lost 3; bases outside the gene matches: 6. Germline V gene data show CDR1 as MRHNA and CDR2 as SNTAGT. The CDR3 sequence is 15 residues long. The CDR3 region is CASGVGTGDTGELFF. For the CDR3, the DNA is TGTGCCAGCGGGGTCGGGACAGGGGACACCGGGGAGCTGTTTTTT.

V is TRBV5-7 and J is TRBJ2-6, with D possibly being TRBD1 (5 bases). TRBV5-7 is classed as an ORF, of uncertain function. The V end was cut by 6 bases, the J end by 5 bases, with 21 bases between. The CDR3 is 17 residues long. Here the CDR3 reads CASTGHCVQSRANVLTF. CDR3 DNA: TGTGCCAGCACTGGACATTGCGTACAAAGTCGGGCCAACGTCCTGACTTTC.

The V call is TRBV7-8, the J call TRBJ1-2; D possibly corresponds to TRBD1 (6 bases). The CDR3 runs to 13 residues. CDR1 is SGHVS and CDR2 is FQNEAQ in the germline V gene. Trimming pared 1 base from V and 10 bases from J, leaving 13 bases between. CDR3 residues: CASSLVPGAPYTF. CDR3 coding DNA: TGTGCCAGCAGCTTAGTGCCAGGGGCTCCCTACACCTTC.

V usage is TRBV28 and J usage is TRBJ2-2; D is perhaps TRBD1 or TRBD2 (5 bases each). V was clipped by 1 base and J by 3 bases, with 12 bases between them. CDR3 length equals 16 residues. Germline CDR1 is MDHEN and CDR2 is SYDVKM. CDR3 DNA sequence: TGTGCCAGCAGTTTATTGACGGGGCTTGACACCGGGGAGCTGTTTTTT. This sequence encodes CASSLLTGLDTGELFF.

The chain has TRBV19 and TRBJ2-7; weak D call: TRBD2 (6 bases). Germline CDR1 is LNHDA and CDR2 is SQIVND (reference sequence). The CDR3 runs to 17 residues. V lost 5 bases, J lost 0 bases, and 20 bases lay in between. The CDR3 region is CASSVIPGLPSSYEQYF. CDR3 coding DNA: TGTGCCAGTAGTGTAATACCGGGACTTCCTAGCTCCTACGAGCAGTACTTC.

The chain has TRBV6-6 and TRBJ2-2; 11 bases line up with TRBD2. CDR1 is MNHNY, CDR2 SVGAGI, per germline (reference sequence). V gave up 6 bases and J gave up 7 bases; unmatched junction bases: 7. The CDR3 extends over 15 amino acids. The CDR3 DNA reads as TGTGCCAGCAGACAGCTAGCGGGAGGCTTCGGGGAGCTGTTTTTT. This gives the protein CASRQLAGGFGELFF.

The V and J genes are TRBV29-1 and TRBJ2-5; 14 bases fit TRBD2. This CDR3 comprises 16 residues. CDR1 is SQVTM and CDR2 is ANQGSEA in the germline V gene. V trimming: 6 bases; J trimming: 1 base; junction bases outside the gene matches: 7. Here the CDR3 reads CSVGGLAGVSQETQYF. The CDR3 DNA follows: TGCAGCGTGGGGGGACTAGCGGGAGTATCCCAAGAGACCCAGTACTTC.

The CDR3 sequence: CASSLSLQETQYF. The CDR3 DNA reads as TGCGCCAGCTCTTTGAGTCTCCAAGAGACCCAGTACTTC. The genes are TRBV5-1 and TRBJ2-5; no reliable D call. The CDR3 is 13 residues long. Between the trimmed V and J ends, which lost 7 bases and 1 base, there was a span of 11 bases. The V gene's germline CDR1 is SGHRS and CDR2 YFSETQ.

V is TRBV29-1 and J is TRBJ1-3, with TRBD1 identical over 8 bases. Germline CDR1 is SQVTM and CDR2 is ANQGSEA. The CDR3 consists of 13 residues. V gave up 6 bases and J gave up 8 bases; unmatched junction bases: 9. The CDR3 sequence: CSVETTGGDTIYF. The DNA of the CDR3 is TGCAGCGTAGAAACTACAGGGGGAGACACCATATATTTT. Variable domain in full (rest from reference TRBV29-1 and TRBJ1-3): SAVISQKPSRDICQRGTSLTIQCQVDSQVTMMFWYRQQPGQSLTLIATANQGSEATYESGFVIDKFPISRPNLTFSTLTVSNMSPEDSSIYLCSVETTGGDTIYFGEGSWLTVV.

As to this clone: A read error may explain this, as a much larger clone is one base away. The chain employs TRBV28 and TRBJ2-7; no clear D gene. The CDR3 covers 13 residues. V was shortened by 7 bases and J by 5 bases, with 15 bases between the two germline ends. The germline CDR1 and CDR2 sequences are MDHEN and SYDVKM. CDR3 DNA: TGTGCCAGCACCCGGACCTACGCCAACGAGCAGTACTTC. Its protein product is CASTRTYANEQYF. Filled out from reference TRBV28 and TRBJ2-7, the complete variable domain reads DVKVTQSSRYLVKRTGEKVFLECVQDMDHENMFWYRQDPGLGLRLIYFSYDVKMKEKGDIPEGYSVSREKKERFSLILESASTNQTSMYLCASTRTYANEQYFGPGTRLTVT.

The chain employs TRBV10-3 and TRBJ2-7; 15 bases map to TRBD2. Germline-derived CDR1 and CDR2 are ENHRY and SYGVKD. Losses at the gene ends were 6 bases for V and 6 bases for J; bases not matched to a gene: 3. The CDR3 length is 14 residues. CDR3 amino acids: CAISWGLAGGEQYF. CDR3 bases: TGTGCCATCAGCTGGGGACTAGCGGGAGGCGAGCAGTACTTC.

The J gene is TRBJ2-1, the V gene TRBV5-4; D possibly uses TRBD1 or TRBD2 (5 bases each). Germline V gives CDR1 SGHNT, CDR2 YYREEE (reference sequence). The CDR3 consists of 15 residues. With 0 bases removed from V and 1 base from J, the gap between germline ends came to 8 bases. The CDR3 loop reads CASSLDGGSYNEQFF. Written as DNA, the CDR3 is TGTGCCAGCAGCTTGGATGGGGGTTCCTACAATGAGCAGTTCTTC.

This sequence joins TRBV11-2 and TRBJ2-1, with 9 bases matching TRBD2. The CDR3 has 17 amino acids. Germline V gene data show CDR1 as SGHAT and CDR2 as FQNNGV. V shed 4 bases, J shed 8 bases, and the junction held 15 bases outside the gene matches. The CDR3 is CASSSPVWREGPDEQFF. CDR3 DNA: TGTGCCAGCAGCTCTCCCGTTTGGCGGGAGGGCCCGGATGAGCAGTTCTTC. Looking up the rest from reference TRBV11-2 and TRBJ2-1 gives the full variable domain: EAGVAQSPRYKIIEKRQSVAFWCNPISGHATLYWYQQILGQGPKLLIQFQNNGVVDDSQLPKDRFSAERLKGVDSTLKIQPAKLEDSAVYLCASSSPVWREGPDEQFFGPGTRLTVL.

The V call is TRBV18, the J call TRBJ1-2; the D is unclear. Germline lookup yields CDR1 KGHSH and CDR2 LQKENI. This CDR3 has 15 amino acids. Between the trimmed V and J ends, which lost 0 bases and 3 bases, there was a span of 11 bases. CDR3: CASSPPSGRDYGYTF. The CDR3 DNA reads TGTGCCAGCTCACCACCTAGTGGTAGGGACTATGGCTACACCTTC.

The chain joins TRBV7-2 to TRBJ1-2, with TRBD1 matching over 10 bases. The CDR3 length is 14 residues. V lost 5 bases and J lost 7; bases outside the gene matches: 7. CDR1 SGHTA and CDR2 FQGNSA come from the germline V gene. CDR3 DNA sequence: TGTGCCAGCAGCCCCCGGACAGGGGGAGCTGGCTACACCTTC. It translates to CASSPRTGGAGYTF.

The CDR3 DNA reads as TGTGCCAGCAGCTTAGAACTAGGAGATCGTTTTTTACTAGATACGCAGTATTTT. The encoded protein is CASSLELGDRFLLDTQYF. The chain carries TRBV5-4 and TRBJ2-3; a possible D gene is TRBD2 (5 bases). The V gene's germline CDR1 is SGHNT and CDR2 YYREEE (reference sequence). Deletions cut 2 bases from V and 5 bases from J, with 24 bases between. The CDR3 runs 18 residues. The variable domain in full, completed from reference TRBV5-4 and TRBJ2-3, reads ETGVTQSPTHLIKTRGQQVTLRCSSQSGHNTVSWYQQALGQGPQFIFQYYREEENGRGNFPPRFSGLQFPNYSSELNVNALELDDSALYLCASSLELGDRFLLDTQYFGPGTRLTVL.

The chain combines TRBV7-3 with TRBJ1-1, with 9 bases lining up with TRBD1. The CDR3 extends over 13 amino acids. Germline assignment: CDR1 SGHTA and CDR2 FQGTGA. J gave up 4 bases and V 3 bases, and 0 bases lay outside the gene matches. This chain's CDR3 is CASSLTGGTEAFF. The CDR3 region has the DNA TGTGCCAGCAGCTTGACAGGGGGCACTGAAGCTTTCTTT.

This clone was found a few times. The V and J genes are TRBV29-1 and TRBJ2-7; no clear D gene. Trimming took 3 bases from V and 3 from J, leaving 6 bases between them. The CDR3 has 11 amino acids. Per germline, CDR1 SQVTM and CDR2 ANQGSEA. Here the CDR3 DNA reads TGCAGCGTTGAGCGTAGCTACGAGCAGTACTTC. This encodes CSVERSYEQYF.

With respect to this clone: A much larger clone differs from this one at a single base, so this may be a read error. Other nucleotide sequences from this sample produce the same CDR3. The CDR3 nucleotides read TGCGCCAGCAGCTTGGAGATGAACACTGAAGCTTTCTTT. Its protein product is CASSLEMNTEAFF. The V and J genes are TRBV5-1 and TRBJ1-1; D is uncertain. The V end lost 0 bases, the J end lost 0 bases, and 3 bases lay between the germline ends. The CDR3 contains 13 residues. In germline, CDR1 is SGHRS, CDR2 YFSETQ.

The rearrangement uses TRBV19 and TRBJ2-7; D possibly corresponds to TRBD2 (5 bases). V was shortened by 7 bases and J by 3 bases, with 16 bases between the two germline ends. Germline V gives CDR1 LNHDA, CDR2 SQIVND (reference sequence). CDR3 length: 14 amino acids. The CDR3 loop reads CASNGLLPSYEQYF. In DNA form, the CDR3 reads TGTGCCAGTAACGGACTTTTGCCTAGCTACGAGCAGTACTTC.

V is TRBV28 and J is TRBJ1-1, with D unresolved. Germline V gene sequence: CDR1 MDHEN, CDR2 SYDVKM. CDR3 length: 14 amino acids. The V end was cut by 8 bases, the J end by 1 base, with 14 bases between. The CDR3 loop reads CASRHLQTNTEAFF. DNA of the CDR3: TGTGCCAGCCGACATCTACAGACGAACACTGAAGCTTTCTTT.

The rearrangement joins TRBV5-1 to TRBJ2-3; 13 bases map to TRBD2. The germline CDR1 and CDR2 sequences are SGHRS and YFSETQ. The V and J ends lost 4 bases and 3 bases, in that order; junction bases with no gene match: 5. CDR3 length equals 16 residues. The CDR3, as DNA: TGCGCCAGCAGCCCACCGGGACTAGCGGGGACAGATACGCAGTATTTT. It translates to CASSPPGLAGTDTQYF.

The CDR3 DNA reads as TGTGCCAGCAGCTTAACGGACAGTTTAATTGCTGAAGCTTTCTTT. Translated, it gives CASSLTDSLIAEAFF. The rearrangement links TRBV7-9 to TRBJ1-1; possible D gene TRBD1, 6 bases. The CDR3 sequence is 15 residues long. The germline V and J ends were trimmed by 2 bases and 6 bases, with 16 bases remaining between them. Germline values: CDR1 SEHNR, CDR2 FQNEAQ (reference sequence).

The chain is built from TRBV27 and TRBJ2-7; TRBD1 agrees at 8 bases. CDR1 is MNHEY and CDR2 is SMNVEV in the germline V gene (reference sequence). This CDR3 is 15 amino acids long. Unmatched junction bases numbered 5, after V lost 0 bases and J lost 4 bases. The CDR3 sequence is CASSLSPGGAYEQYF. The CDR3 DNA reads as TGTGCCAGCAGTTTATCGCCAGGGGGCGCTTACGAGCAGTACTTC.

The genes are TRBV6-1 and TRBJ2-7; maybe TRBD1 (6 bases). The germline V gene has CDR1 MNHNS and CDR2 SASEGT. Between the trimmed V and J ends, which lost 6 bases and 2 bases, there was a span of 11 bases. This CDR3 is 13 amino acids long. The CDR3 sequence is CASSRGLTYEQYF. CDR3 bases: TGTGCCAGCAGCAGGGGCCTAACCTACGAGCAGTACTTC.

This clone has only a few counts. CDR3 sequence: CASSEARQVQYF. The CDR3 nucleotides read TGTGCCAGCAGTGAAGCGCGGCAGGTTCAGTACTTC. The chain links TRBV2 to TRBJ2-7; the D is unclear. Trimming removed 0 bases at V and 10 bases at J, with 10 bases between. The CDR3 length is 12 residues. The germline V gene encodes CDR1 SNHLY and CDR2 FYNNEI.

The chain joins TRBV28 to TRBJ1-5; 7 bases are a match to TRBD1. The ends lost 10 bases at V and 5 bases at J; junction bases unmatched: 11. Per the germline V gene, CDR1 is MDHEN and CDR2 is SYDVKM. This CDR3 is 14 amino acids long. In DNA form, the CDR3 reads TGTGCCATCCAGAAGGGGGCCTTTTATCAGCCCCAGCATTTT. This translates into CAIQKGAFYQPQHF.